The present T cell receptor (beta chain) was sequenced within a study of cytomegalovirus exposure and HLA in healthy donors. Germline CDR1 MNHNS, CDR2 SASEGT. CDR3 length: 13 residues. V was clipped by 6 bases and J by 5 bases; unmatched bases: 4. Assay: immunoSEQ multiplex PCR; the TCRdb copy retains only in-frame clones and omits some. The sample lists 150,000 to 200,000 clones, around nine tenths occurring once. The chain joins TRBV6-1 to TRBJ2-5; 9 nucleotides match TRBD1. Sequenced material: PBMCs. The clonotype was recovered from a woman in her late teens or twenties in good health and CMV-seronegative. CDR3 loop: CASRNRGLETQYF. The CDR3 DNA reads TGTGCCAGCAGGAACAGGGGGCTGGAGACCCAGTACTTC.